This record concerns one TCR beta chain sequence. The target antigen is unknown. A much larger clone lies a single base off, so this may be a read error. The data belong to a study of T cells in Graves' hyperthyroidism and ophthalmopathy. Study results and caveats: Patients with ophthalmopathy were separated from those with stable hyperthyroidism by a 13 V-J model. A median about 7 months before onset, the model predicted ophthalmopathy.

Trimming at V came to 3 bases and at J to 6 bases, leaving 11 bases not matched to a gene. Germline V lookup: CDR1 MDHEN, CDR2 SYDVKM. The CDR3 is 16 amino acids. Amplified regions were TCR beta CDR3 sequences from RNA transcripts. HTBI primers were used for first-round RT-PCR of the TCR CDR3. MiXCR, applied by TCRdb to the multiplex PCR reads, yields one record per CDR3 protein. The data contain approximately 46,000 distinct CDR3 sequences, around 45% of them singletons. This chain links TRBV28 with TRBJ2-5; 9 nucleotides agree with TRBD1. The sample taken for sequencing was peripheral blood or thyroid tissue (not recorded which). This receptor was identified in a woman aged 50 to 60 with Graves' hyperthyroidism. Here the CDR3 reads CASSLGQGVGEKTQYF. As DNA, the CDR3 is TGTGCCAGCAGTTTGGGACAGGGAGTGGGGGAAAAGACCCAGTACTTC.